This T cell receptor beta chain was recorded in a study of early T cells in non-severe SARS-CoV-2 infection. Study results and limitations: Matching with VDJdb favored anti-spike CD8 responses (missing private and CD4 specificities).

This clonotype was recorded many times. Its specificity is not known. V lost 10 bases and J lost 4, with 12 bases in between. CDR3 length: 12 amino acids. The protocol attached unique molecular identifiers to individual cDNA molecules. TCRdb re-called the 5' RACE reads with MiXCR, one entry per CDR3 protein. The data contain tens of thousands of distinct CDR3 sequences, over 10% of them singletons. The receptor was isolated from an adult who was a healthcare worker with PCR-confirmed SARS-CoV-2 infection or an uninfected control (not recorded which). The source material was whole blood, sampled at baseline. V is TRBV12-3 or TRBV12-4 and J is TRBJ2-3; a possible D gene is TRBD2 (6 bases). CDR3 sequence (DNA): TGTGCCACGTGTTGGAGGGCAGATACGCAGTATTTT. This codes for CATCWRADTQYF.